The text below deals with one TCR beta chain. The germline V and J ends were trimmed by 6 bases and 7 bases, with 13 bases remaining between them. This CDR3 spans 13 amino acids. This sample is part of a study of blood T cell repertoires in COVID-19. About the research overall: The origin of the acute and convalescent COVID-19 samples was the United States, Italy and Spain. The cDNA or gDNA used as material had been derived from T cells, B-cell-depleted T cells, or PBMCs.

In the original workflow: Nucleated cell counts were estimated from reference gene primer amplification. Data came from immunoSEQ multiplex PCR; TCRdb stores just in-frame clones and leaves some out. V and J calls plus clone size are reproduced from that table; the DNA served to infer D and trimming. The sample consists of roughly 34,000 clones, around nine tenths of them appearing once. This chain uses TRBV12-3 or TRBV12-4 with TRBJ1-5; a weak D match, TRBD1 (5 bases). Specimen: peripheral blood. This TCR was sampled from a woman in her seventies with active COVID-19. The CDR3 region is CASSPPPGQPQHF. For the CDR3, the DNA is TGTGCCAGCAGCCCCCCCCCAGGGCAGCCCCAGCATTTT.